What follows are 21 T cell receptor beta chains derived from one specimen sequenced in a study of CD8 T cells in Susac syndrome. RNA totalling roughly 0.45 to 1 ug underwent reverse transcription with random hexamers. TCRdb re-analysed the immunoSEQ multiplex PCR reads in MiXCR, keeping a single row per CDR3 protein. The top ten hold around 0.12% of the sample, which has 350,000 to 550,000 distinct CDR3 sequences, approximately 89% seen once. The sample taken for sequencing was CD8+ T cells from PBMCs. Receptors originate from a human donor with multiple sclerosis.

This chain uses TRBV19 with TRBJ2-2; 7 nucleotides align to TRBD1. CDR3 length: 13 residues. Trimming took 9 bases from V and 5 from J; bases not matched to a gene: 6. Germline V gene data show CDR1 as LNHDA and CDR2 as SQIVND (reference sequence). Here the CDR3 reads CASEDRLTGELFF. DNA of the CDR3: TGTGCCAGCGAGGACAGGTTAACCGGGGAGCTGTTTTTT. Full variable domain (remainder filled in from reference TRBV19 and TRBJ2-2): DGGITQSPKYLFRKEGQNVTLSCEQNLNHDAMYWYRQDPGQGLRLIYYSQIVNDFQKGDIAEGYSVSREKKESFPLTVTSAQKNPTAFYLCASEDRLTGELFFGEGSRLTVL.

The gene calls are TRBV19 and TRBJ1-5; no clear D gene. CDR1 and CDR2 (germline): LNHDA, SQIVND (reference sequence). The CDR3 contains 13 residues. The ends were cut back, 7 bases at V and 9 bases at J, with 16 bases in the middle. CDR3 in amino acids: CASTNEDFRPQHF. CDR3 DNA sequence: TGTGCCAGTACTAATGAGGACTTCCGGCCCCAGCATTTT. The full variable domain, with the rest looked up from reference TRBV19 and TRBJ1-5, is DGGITQSPKYLFRKEGQNVTLSCEQNLNHDAMYWYRQDPGQGLRLIYYSQIVNDFQKGDIAEGYSVSREKKESFPLTVTSAQKNPTAFYLCASTNEDFRPQHFGDGTRLSIL.

In its sample, this clonotype was seen once. The chain recombines TRBV19 with TRBJ1-2; 7 nucleotides agree with TRBD1. The V and J ends lost 7 bases and 4 bases, in that order; junction bases with no gene match: 9. The CDR3 contains 14 residues. Germline V gene lookup returns CDR1 LNHDA and CDR2 SQIVND (reference sequence). The chain's CDR3 is CASIPNRDSYGYTF. DNA for the CDR3: TGTGCCAGTATCCCCAACCGGGACAGCTATGGCTACACCTTC.

This clonotype was seen just once. The chain couples TRBV20-1 to TRBJ2-5; D is undetermined. CDR1 and CDR2 (germline): DFQATT, SNEGSKA (reference sequence). Trimming left V 6 bases short and J 4 bases short, with 12 bases between. The CDR3 length is 12 residues. In DNA form, the CDR3 reads TGCAGTGCCCCCGGCGGCGGAGAGACCCAGTACTTC. This encodes CSAPGGGETQYF.

CDR3 bases: TGTGCCTGGAGTGGGTTGGGAGGTTCACCCCTCCACTTT. Its protein is CAWSGLGGSPLHF. The genes are TRBV30 and TRBJ1-6; D unclear. There are 13 residues in the CDR3. V was shortened by 1 base and J by 9 bases, with 10 bases between the two germline ends. CDR1 and CDR2 (germline): GTSNPN, SVGIG (reference sequence).

The genes are TRBV27 and TRBJ2-3, with 10 nucleotides matching TRBD2. The junction had 5 bases not matched to a gene; V was cut back by 5 bases and J by 6 bases. In germline, CDR1 is MNHEY, CDR2 SMNVEV (reference sequence). The CDR3 has 14 amino acids. The CDR3 sequence: CASSPTTSGDTQYF. Here the CDR3 DNA reads TGTGCCAGCAGTCCCACGACTAGCGGGGATACGCAGTATTTT.

The rearrangement joins TRBV27 to TRBJ2-7; D is undetermined. The CDR3 runs 12 residues. The germline gives CDR1 MNHEY, CDR2 SMNVEV (reference sequence). The ends were cut back, 7 bases at V and 0 bases at J, with 7 bases in the middle. The CDR3 nucleotides read TGTGCCAGCATGGACCTCTCCTACGAGCAGTACTTC. Encoded protein: CASMDLSYEQYF.

V usage is TRBV12-3 or TRBV12-4 and J usage is TRBJ2-2; 12 nucleotides align to TRBD2. The CDR3 has 19 residues. V gave up 7 bases and J gave up 6 bases; unmatched junction bases: 18. In DNA, the CDR3 is TGTGCCAGCACCCCCTCTGTTTCGACTAGCGGGAGTCTCCCCGGGGAGCTGTTTTTT. Its translation: CASTPSVSTSGSLPGELFF.

The rearrangement uses TRBV30 and TRBJ1-1; perhaps TRBD1 as D (6 bases). Germline V gene sequence: CDR1 GTSNPN, CDR2 SVGIG (reference sequence). V was trimmed by 3 bases and J by 3 bases, leaving 20 bases between them. This CDR3 has 16 amino acids. The CDR3: CAWSPLSQGSDTEAFF. CDR3 bases: TGTGCCTGGAGCCCCCTTTCACAGGGATCGGACACTGAAGCTTTCTTT.

J is TRBJ2-1 and V is TRBV5-6, with a possible D match to TRBD2 (6 bases). The CDR3 has 14 residues. Trimming stripped 2 bases from V and 7 bases from J, with 13 bases between. Germline V gene lookup returns CDR1 SGHDT and CDR2 YYEEEE. The chain's CDR3 is CASSLDGRANEQFF. CDR3 bases: TGTGCCAGCAGCTTAGACGGGAGAGCGAATGAGCAGTTCTTC.

V is TRBV3-1 and J is TRBJ1-1; D possibly corresponds to TRBD1 (5 bases). CDR1 LGHDT and CDR2 YNNKEL come from the germline V gene (reference sequence). With 1 base removed from V and 4 bases from J, the gap between germline ends came to 13 bases. The CDR3 loop spans 15 amino acids. In nucleotides, the CDR3 is TGTGCCAGCAGCCAAGCAGGGTCCCGGGGCACTGAAGCTTTCTTT. The encoded protein is CASSQAGSRGTEAFF.

V and J are TRBV4-1 and TRBJ1-1; a weak D match, TRBD1 (6 bases). V was shortened by 1 base and J by 2 bases, with 8 bases between the two germline ends. CDR3 size: 14 residues. CDR1 is MGHRA and CDR2 is YSYEKL in the germline V gene. CDR3 sequence reads: CASSQARGNTEAFF. DNA of the CDR3: TGCGCCAGCAGCCAAGCCAGGGGAAACACTGAAGCTTTCTTT.

Note on this clonotype: The junction does not match germline at one end; this may be a read error. The rearrangement links TRBV27 to TRBJ1-2, with a possible D match to TRBD1 (6 bases). Germline V gene lookup returns CDR1 MNHEY and CDR2 SMNVEV (reference sequence). The CDR3 runs to 15 residues. The DNA for the CDR3 is TGTGCCAGCACTTTTGTGGGGGGCGAGTCAGATGGCCACACCTTC. This gives the protein CASTFVGGESDGHTF.

J is TRBJ2-7 and V is TRBV23-1; the D is unclear. TRBV23-1 is sorted into the ORF group, with uncertain function. The CDR3 is 15 residues long. V was trimmed by 0 bases and J by 2 bases, leaving 11 bases between them. The CDR3 nucleotides read TGCGCCAGCAGTCAATCATTGACCGACACCTACGAGCAGTACTTC. This translates into CASSQSLTDTYEQYF.

The rearrangement uses TRBV3-1 and TRBJ1-1; 8 nucleotides line up with TRBD1. CDR1 and CDR2 from the germline V gene are LGHDT and YNNKEL (reference sequence). V was pared by 1 base and J by 7 bases, with 2 bases of the junction left unmatched. This CDR3 is built from 13 residues. CDR3 in DNA: TGTGCCAGCAGCCAAGTAACAGGGGGTGAAGCTTTCTTT. Protein product: CASSQVTGGEAFF.

J is TRBJ2-3 and V is TRBV4-1; no firm D call. V lost 0 bases, J lost 1 base, and 5 bases lay in between. CDR1 and CDR2 (germline): MGHRA, YSYEKL. This CDR3 is built from 14 residues. For the CDR3, the DNA is TGCGCCAGCAGCCAAGAACACCGCACAGATACGCAGTATTTT. Residues: CASSQEHRTDTQYF.

The J gene is TRBJ2-2, the V gene TRBV6-5, with D possibly TRBD2 on 5 matching bases. This CDR3 comprises 17 residues. Trimming took 2 bases from V and 4 from J, leaving 17 bases between them. The germline gives CDR1 MNHEY, CDR2 SVGAGI. CDR3 region: CASSYGELHATTGELFF. The CDR3 DNA sequence: TGTGCCAGCAGTTACGGGGAGCTTCACGCGACCACCGGGGAGCTGTTTTTT.

The V gene is TRBV28, the J gene TRBJ1-5; unclear D gene. This CDR3 spans 14 amino acids. In germline, CDR1 is MDHEN, CDR2 SYDVKM. V gave up 6 bases and J gave up 7 bases, with 16 bases separating them. The CDR3: CASRPDGPGQPQHF. For the CDR3, the DNA is TGTGCCAGCAGACCCGACGGGCCTGGGCAGCCCCAGCATTTT.

This chain connects TRBV9 to TRBJ1-4, with 11 bases aligning to TRBD1. Germline assignment: CDR1 SGDLS and CDR2 YYNGEE. The CDR3 is made up of 24 amino acids. J gave up 6 bases and V 4 bases, and 32 bases lay outside the gene matches. CDR3 DNA sequence: TGTGCCAGCAGCACCCAGGGGCCAACCGGGACAGGGGGTAATGGCGGACTTTTTGATGAAAAACTGTTTTTT. As protein: CASSTQGPTGTGGNGGLFDEKLFF. The variable domain in full, completed from reference TRBV9 and TRBJ1-4, reads DSGVTQTPKHLITATGQRVTLRCSPRSGDLSVYWYQQSLDQGLQFLIQYYNGEERAKGNILERFSAQQFPDLHSELNLSSLELGDSALYFCASSTQGPTGTGGNGGLFDEKLFFGSGTQLSVL.

The chain joins TRBV27 to TRBJ1-5; unclear D gene. The CDR3 runs 12 residues. The V end lost 4 bases, the J end lost 7 bases, and 8 bases lay between the germline ends. Germline assignment: CDR1 MNHEY and CDR2 SMNVEV (reference sequence). The CDR3 nucleotides read TGTGCCAGCAGTTCCCTGGGACAGCCCCAGCATTTT. It encodes CASSSLGQPQHF.

The chain combines TRBV27 with TRBJ1-1; D remains unclear. The germline gives CDR1 MNHEY, CDR2 SMNVEV (reference sequence). V was trimmed by 6 bases and J by 4 bases, leaving 12 bases between them. The CDR3 loop spans 13 amino acids. The DNA for the CDR3 is TGTGCCAGCAGACTCGGTCGGAGCACTGAAGCTTTCTTT. It encodes CASRLGRSTEAFF.